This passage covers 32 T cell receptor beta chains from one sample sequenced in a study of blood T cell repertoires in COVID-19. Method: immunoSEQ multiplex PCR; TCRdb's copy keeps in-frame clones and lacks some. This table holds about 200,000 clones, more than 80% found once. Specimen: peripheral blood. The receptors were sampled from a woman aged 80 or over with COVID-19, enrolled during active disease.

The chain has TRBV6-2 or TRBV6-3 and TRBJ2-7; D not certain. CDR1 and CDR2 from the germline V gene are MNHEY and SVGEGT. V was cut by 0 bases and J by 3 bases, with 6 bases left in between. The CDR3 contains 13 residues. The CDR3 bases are TGTGCCAGCAGTTACTCCTCCCGCTACGAGCAGTACTTC. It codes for CASSYSSRYEQYF.

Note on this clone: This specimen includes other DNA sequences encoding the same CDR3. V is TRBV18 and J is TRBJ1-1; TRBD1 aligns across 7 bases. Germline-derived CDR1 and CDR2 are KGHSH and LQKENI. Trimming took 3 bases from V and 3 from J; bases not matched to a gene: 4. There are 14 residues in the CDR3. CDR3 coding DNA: TGTGCCAGCTCACCGGTCAGGGGGGACACTGAAGCTTTCTTT. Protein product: CASSPVRGDTEAFF. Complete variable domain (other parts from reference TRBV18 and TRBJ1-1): NAGVMQNPRHLVRRRGQEARLRCSPMKGHSHVYWYRQLPEEGLKFMVYLQKENIIDESGMPKERFSAEFPKEGPSILRIQQVVRGDSAAYFCASSPVRGDTEAFFGQGTRLTVV.

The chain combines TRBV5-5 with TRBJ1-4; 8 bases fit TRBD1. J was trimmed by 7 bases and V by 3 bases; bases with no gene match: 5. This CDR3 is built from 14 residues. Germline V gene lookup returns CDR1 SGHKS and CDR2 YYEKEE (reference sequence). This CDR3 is CASSYQGASEKLFF. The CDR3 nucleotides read TGTGCCAGCAGCTACCAGGGGGCTAGTGAAAAACTGTTTTTT.

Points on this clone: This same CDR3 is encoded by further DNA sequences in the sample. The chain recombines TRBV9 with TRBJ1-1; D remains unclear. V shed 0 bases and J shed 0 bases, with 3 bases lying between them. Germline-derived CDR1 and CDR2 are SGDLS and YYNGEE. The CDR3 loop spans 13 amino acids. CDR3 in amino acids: CASSVDMNTEAFF. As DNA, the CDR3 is TGTGCCAGCAGCGTAGATATGAACACTGAAGCTTTCTTT.

The CDR3 region has the DNA TGTGCCAGCGGCGGCGCCCGCAATCAGCCCCAGCATTTT. The encoded protein is CASGGARNQPQHF. The V call is TRBV28, the J call TRBJ1-5; D is ambiguous. Germline V gene sequence: CDR1 MDHEN, CDR2 SYDVKM. Trimming cost V 8 bases and J 2 bases, with 10 bases left between them. This CDR3 comprises 13 residues.

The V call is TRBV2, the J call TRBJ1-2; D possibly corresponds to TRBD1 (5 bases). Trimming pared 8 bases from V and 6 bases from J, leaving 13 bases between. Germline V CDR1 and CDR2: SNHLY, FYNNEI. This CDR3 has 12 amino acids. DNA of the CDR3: TGTGCCAGCTCCGCGGAGGGACATGGCTACACCTTC. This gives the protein CASSAEGHGYTF.

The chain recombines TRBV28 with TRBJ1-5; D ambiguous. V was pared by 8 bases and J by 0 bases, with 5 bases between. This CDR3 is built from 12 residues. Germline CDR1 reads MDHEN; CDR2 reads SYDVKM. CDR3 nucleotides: TGTGCCAGCCAGGCTAGCAATCAGCCCCAGCATTTT. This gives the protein CASQASNQPQHF.

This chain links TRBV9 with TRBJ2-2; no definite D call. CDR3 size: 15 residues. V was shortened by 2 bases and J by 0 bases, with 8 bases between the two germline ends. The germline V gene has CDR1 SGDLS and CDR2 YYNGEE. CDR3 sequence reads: CASSVRFANTGELFF. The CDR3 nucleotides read TGTGCCAGCAGCGTCCGGTTCGCGAACACCGGGGAGCTGTTTTTT.

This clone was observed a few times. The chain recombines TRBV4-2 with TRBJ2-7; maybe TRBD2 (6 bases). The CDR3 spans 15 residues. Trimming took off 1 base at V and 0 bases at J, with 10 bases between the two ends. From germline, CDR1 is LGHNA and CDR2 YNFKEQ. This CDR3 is CASSQAPSDSYEQYF. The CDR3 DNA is TGTGCCAGCAGCCAAGCCCCTAGCGACTCCTACGAGCAGTACTTC.

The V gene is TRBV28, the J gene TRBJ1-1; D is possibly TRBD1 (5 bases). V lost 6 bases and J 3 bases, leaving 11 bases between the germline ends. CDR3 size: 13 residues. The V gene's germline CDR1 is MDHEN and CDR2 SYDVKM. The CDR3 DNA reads TGTGCCAGCAGGGTAAGGGGTTACACTGAAGCTTTCTTT. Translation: CASRVRGYTEAFF. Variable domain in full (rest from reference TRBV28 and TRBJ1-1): DVKVTQSSRYLVKRTGEKVFLECVQDMDHENMFWYRQDPGLGLRLIYFSYDVKMKEKGDIPEGYSVSREKKERFSLILESASTNQTSMYLCASRVRGYTEAFFGQGTRLTVV.

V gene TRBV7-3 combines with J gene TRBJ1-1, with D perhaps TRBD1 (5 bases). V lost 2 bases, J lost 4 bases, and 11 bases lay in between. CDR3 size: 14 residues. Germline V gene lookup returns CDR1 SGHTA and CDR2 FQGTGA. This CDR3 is CASSLQGPPTEAFF. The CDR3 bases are TGTGCCAGCAGCTTACAGGGTCCGCCCACTGAAGCTTTCTTT.

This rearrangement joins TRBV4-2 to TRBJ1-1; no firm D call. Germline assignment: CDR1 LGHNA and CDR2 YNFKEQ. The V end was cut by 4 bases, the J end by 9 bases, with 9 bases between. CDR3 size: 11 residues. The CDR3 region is CASSLGSQAFF. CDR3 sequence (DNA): TGTGCCAGCAGCCTGGGCAGTCAAGCTTTCTTT.

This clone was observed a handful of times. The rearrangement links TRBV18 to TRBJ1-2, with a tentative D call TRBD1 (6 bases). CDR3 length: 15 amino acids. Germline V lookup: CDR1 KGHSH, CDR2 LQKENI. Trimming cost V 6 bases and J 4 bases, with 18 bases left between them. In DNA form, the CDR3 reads TGTGCCAGCTCCCAATCAGGGGCCAGTCCCTATGGCTACACCTTC. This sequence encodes CASSQSGASPYGYTF.

CDR3 DNA sequence: TGTGCCAGCAGACAAACAGGTTATTGGACTGAAGCTTTCTTT. This codes for CASRQTGYWTEAFF. The chain employs TRBV6-6 and TRBJ1-1; perhaps TRBD1 as D (5 bases). With 6 bases removed from V and 5 bases from J, the gap between germline ends came to 16 bases. CDR1 and CDR2 (germline): MNHNY, SVGAGI (reference sequence). This CDR3 region has 14 residues.

CDR3 nucleotide sequence: TGTGCCAGCAGCTTAGGAGGGCCAGATACGCAGTATTTT. Its translation is CASSLGGPDTQYF. The chain has TRBV7-9 and TRBJ2-3; perhaps TRBD2 as D (5 bases). V lost 1 base and J lost 4, with 6 bases in between. The CDR3 contains 13 residues. The germline V gene encodes CDR1 SEHNR and CDR2 FQNEAQ (reference sequence).

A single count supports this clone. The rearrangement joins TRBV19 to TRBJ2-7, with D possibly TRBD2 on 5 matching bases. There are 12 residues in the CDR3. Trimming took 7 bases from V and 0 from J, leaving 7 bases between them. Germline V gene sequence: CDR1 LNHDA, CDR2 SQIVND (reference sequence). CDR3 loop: CASIRGSYEQYF. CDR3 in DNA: TGTGCCAGTATTCGGGGCTCCTACGAGCAGTACTTC.

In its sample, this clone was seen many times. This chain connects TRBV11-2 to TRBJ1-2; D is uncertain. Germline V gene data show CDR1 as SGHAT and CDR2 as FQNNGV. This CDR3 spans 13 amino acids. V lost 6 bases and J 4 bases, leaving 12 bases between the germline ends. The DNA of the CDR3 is TGTGCCAGCAGTTCACTGGGGAGCTATGGCTACACCTTC. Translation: CASSSLGSYGYTF.

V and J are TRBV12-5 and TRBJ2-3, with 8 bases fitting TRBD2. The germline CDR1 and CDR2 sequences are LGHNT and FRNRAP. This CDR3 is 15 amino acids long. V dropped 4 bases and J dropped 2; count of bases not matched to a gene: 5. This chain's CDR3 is CASGSGGGHTDTQYF. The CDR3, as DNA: TGTGCTAGTGGTTCCGGGGGGGGACACACAGATACGCAGTATTTT.

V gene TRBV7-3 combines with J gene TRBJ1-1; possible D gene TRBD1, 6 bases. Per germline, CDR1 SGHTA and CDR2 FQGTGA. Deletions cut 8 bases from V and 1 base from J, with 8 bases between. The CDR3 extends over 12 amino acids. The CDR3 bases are TGTGCCAGCGGACAGCCGAACACTGAAGCTTTCTTT. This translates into CASGQPNTEAFF.

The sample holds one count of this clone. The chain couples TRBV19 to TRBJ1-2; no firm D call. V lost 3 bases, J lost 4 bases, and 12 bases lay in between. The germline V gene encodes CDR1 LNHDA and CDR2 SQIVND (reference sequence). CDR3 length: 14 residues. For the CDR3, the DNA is TGTGCCAGTAGTATCACTGGGCCCGGCTATGGCTACACCTTC. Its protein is CASSITGPGYGYTF.

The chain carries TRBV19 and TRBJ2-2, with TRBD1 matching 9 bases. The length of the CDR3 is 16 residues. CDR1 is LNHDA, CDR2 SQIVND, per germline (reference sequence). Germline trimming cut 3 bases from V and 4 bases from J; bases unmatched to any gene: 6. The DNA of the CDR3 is TGTGCCAGTAGTATGGGGGACAGGGTGCCCACCGGGGAGCTGTTTTTT. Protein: CASSMGDRVPTGELFF. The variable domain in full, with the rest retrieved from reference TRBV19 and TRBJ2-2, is DGGITQSPKYLFRKEGQNVTLSCEQNLNHDAMYWYRQDPGQGLRLIYYSQIVNDFQKGDIAEGYSVSREKKESFPLTVTSAQKNPTAFYLCASSMGDRVPTGELFFGEGSRLTVL.

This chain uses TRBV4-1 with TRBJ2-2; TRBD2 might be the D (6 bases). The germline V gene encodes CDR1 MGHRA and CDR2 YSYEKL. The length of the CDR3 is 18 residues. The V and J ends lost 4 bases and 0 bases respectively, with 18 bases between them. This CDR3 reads CASSRPRGGAANTGELFF. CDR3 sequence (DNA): TGCGCCAGCAGCCGTCCCCGGGGAGGTGCCGCGAACACCGGGGAGCTGTTTTTT.

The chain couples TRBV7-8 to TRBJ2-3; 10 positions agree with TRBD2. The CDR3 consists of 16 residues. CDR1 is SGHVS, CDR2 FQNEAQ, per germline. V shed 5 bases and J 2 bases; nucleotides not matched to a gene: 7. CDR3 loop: CASSPNSGRPTDTQYF. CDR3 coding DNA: TGTGCCAGCAGCCCGAATAGCGGGAGGCCCACAGATACGCAGTATTTT.

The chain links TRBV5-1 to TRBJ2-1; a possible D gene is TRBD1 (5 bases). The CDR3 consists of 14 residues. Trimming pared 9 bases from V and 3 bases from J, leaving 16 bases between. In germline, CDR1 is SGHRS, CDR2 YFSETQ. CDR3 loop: CATTRGGLYNEQFF. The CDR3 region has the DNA TGCGCCACTACAAGGGGCGGCCTCTACAATGAGCAGTTCTTC. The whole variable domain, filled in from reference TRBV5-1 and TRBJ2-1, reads KAGVTQTPRYLIKTRGQQVTLSCSPISGHRSVSWYQQTPGQGLQFLFEYFSETQRNKGNFPGRFSGRQFSNSRSEMNVSTLELGDSALYLCATTRGGLYNEQFFGPGTRLTVL.

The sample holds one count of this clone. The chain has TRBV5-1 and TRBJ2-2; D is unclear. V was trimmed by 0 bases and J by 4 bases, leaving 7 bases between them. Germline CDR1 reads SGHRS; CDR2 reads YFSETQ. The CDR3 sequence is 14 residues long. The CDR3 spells CASSLDPSTGELFF. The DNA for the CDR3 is TGCGCCAGCAGCTTGGACCCGAGCACCGGGGAGCTGTTTTTT. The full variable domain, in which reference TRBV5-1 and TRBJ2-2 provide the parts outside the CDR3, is KAGVTQTPRYLIKTRGQQVTLSCSPISGHRSVSWYQQTPGQGLQFLFEYFSETQRNKGNFPGRFSGRQFSNSRSEMNVSTLELGDSALYLCASSLDPSTGELFFGEGSRLTVL.

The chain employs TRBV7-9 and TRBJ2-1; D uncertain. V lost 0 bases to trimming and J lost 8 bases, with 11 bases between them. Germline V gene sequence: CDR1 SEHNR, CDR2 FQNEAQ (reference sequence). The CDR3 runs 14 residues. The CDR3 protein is CASSLAYGSDEQFF. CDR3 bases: TGTGCCAGCAGCTTAGCCTATGGAAGCGATGAGCAGTTCTTC.

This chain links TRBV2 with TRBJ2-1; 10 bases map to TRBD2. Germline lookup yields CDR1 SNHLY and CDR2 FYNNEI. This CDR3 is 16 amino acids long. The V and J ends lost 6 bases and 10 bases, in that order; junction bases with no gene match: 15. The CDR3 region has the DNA TGTGCCAGCAGGCGGTCGAAGAGCGGGGGGGACGGGGAGCAGTTCTTC. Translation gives CASRRSKSGGDGEQFF.

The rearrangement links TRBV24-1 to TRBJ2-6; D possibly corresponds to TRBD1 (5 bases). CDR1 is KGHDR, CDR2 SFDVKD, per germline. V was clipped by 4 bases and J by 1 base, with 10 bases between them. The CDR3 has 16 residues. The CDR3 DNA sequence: TGTGCCACCAGTGACCCAACAGGATCTGGGGCCAACGTCCTGACTTTC. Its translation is CATSDPTGSGANVLTF.

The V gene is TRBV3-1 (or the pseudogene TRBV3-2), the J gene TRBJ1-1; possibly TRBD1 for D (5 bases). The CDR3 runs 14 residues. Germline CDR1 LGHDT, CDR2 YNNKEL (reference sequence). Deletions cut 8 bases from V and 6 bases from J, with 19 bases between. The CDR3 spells CASGGYGGVPEAFF. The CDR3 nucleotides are TGTGCCAGCGGGGGGTACGGCGGAGTCCCTGAAGCTTTCTTT.

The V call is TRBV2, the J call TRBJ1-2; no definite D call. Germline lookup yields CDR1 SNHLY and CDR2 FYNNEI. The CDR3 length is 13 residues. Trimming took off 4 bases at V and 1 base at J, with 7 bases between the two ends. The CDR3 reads CASSVSVNYGYTF. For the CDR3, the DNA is TGTGCCAGCAGTGTGTCGGTTAACTATGGCTACACCTTC.

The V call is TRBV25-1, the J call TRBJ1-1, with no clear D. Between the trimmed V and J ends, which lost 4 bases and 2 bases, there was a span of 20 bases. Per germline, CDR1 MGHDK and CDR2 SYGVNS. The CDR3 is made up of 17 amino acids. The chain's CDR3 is CASSGRPRGTGNTEAFF. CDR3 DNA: TGTGCCAGCAGTGGCCGCCCCCGCGGAACGGGAAACACTGAAGCTTTCTTT. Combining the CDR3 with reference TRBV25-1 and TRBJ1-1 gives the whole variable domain EADIYQTPRYLVIGTGKKITLECSQTMGHDKMYWYQQDPGMELHLIHYSYGVNSTEKGDLSSESTVSRIRTEHFPLTLESARPSHTSQYLCASSGRPRGTGNTEAFFGQGTRLTVV.

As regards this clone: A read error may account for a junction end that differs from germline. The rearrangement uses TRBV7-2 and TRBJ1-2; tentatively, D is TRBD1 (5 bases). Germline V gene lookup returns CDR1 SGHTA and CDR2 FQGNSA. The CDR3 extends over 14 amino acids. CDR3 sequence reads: CASRRIQGNHGYTF. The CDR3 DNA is TGTGCCAGCAGGCGCATCCAGGGTAACCATGGCTACACCTTC. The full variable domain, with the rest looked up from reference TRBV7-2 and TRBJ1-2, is GAGVSQSPSNKVTEKGKDVELRCDPISGHTALYWYRQSLGQGLEFLIYFQGNSAPDKSGLPSDRFSAERTGGSVSTLTIQRTQQEDSAVYLCASRRIQGNHGYTFGSGTRLTVV.